These 14 T cell receptor beta chains originate from one sample sequenced in a study of CD8+CD57+ T cells in acquired aplastic anemia. Profiling that covered TCR beta VDJ and CDR3 relied on genomic DNA as its template. MiXCR, applied by TCRdb to the reads, yields one record per CDR3 protein. The data hold about 130,000 distinct CDR3 sequences, with 41% observed a single time. What was sequenced was sorted CD4+, CD8+, or CD8+CD57+ T cells (not recorded which) from PBMCs. All receptors derive from a human donor in good health, serving as a control.

This clonotype was seen ten or more times. The rearrangement links TRBV2 to TRBJ1-4, with TRBD1 matching 8 bases. The CDR3 is made up of 14 amino acids. Trimming removed 5 bases from V and 2 bases from J; junction bases left unmatched: 1. Germline V gives CDR1 SNHLY, CDR2 FYNNEI. CDR3 nucleotide sequence: TGTGCCAGCAGTTGGACAGGGACTAATGAAAAACTGTTTTTT. Translating it yields CASSWTGTNEKLFF.

The chain is built from TRBV11-2 and TRBJ1-6; D is unclear. CDR1 SGHAT and CDR2 FQNNGV come from the germline V gene. The CDR3 contains 16 residues. Deletions cut 0 bases from V and 9 bases from J, with 15 bases between. The CDR3 spells CASSLDRAVTGSPLHF. In DNA, the CDR3 is TGTGCCAGCAGCTTAGATCGGGCAGTCACGGGTTCACCCCTCCACTTT.

V usage is TRBV10-2 and J usage is TRBJ1-1; D gene ambiguous. V dropped 2 bases and J dropped 0 bases, with 7 bases sitting between them. The CDR3 is 14 amino acids. From germline, CDR1 is WSHSY and CDR2 SAAADI. The CDR3 spells CASSEPHVNTEAFF. The CDR3 nucleotides are TGCGCCAGCAGTGAGCCGCACGTGAACACTGAAGCTTTCTTT.

This chain uses TRBV11-3 with TRBJ2-5; D is ambiguous. Trimming took off 7 bases at V and 5 bases at J, with 14 bases between the two ends. This CDR3 has 13 amino acids. CDR1 is SGHNT and CDR2 is YENEEA in the germline V gene. The CDR3, as DNA: TGTGCCAGCACCCGGTTCTACCGGGAGACCCAGTACTTC. Its protein is CASTRFYRETQYF. Together with reference TRBV11-3 and TRBJ2-5, the CDR3 gives the full variable domain: EAGVVQSPRYKIIEKKQPVAFWCNPISGHNTLYWYLQNLGQGPELLIRYENEEAVDDSQLPKDRFSAERLKGVDSTLKIQPAELGDSAVYLCASTRFYRETQYFGPGTRLLVL.

This clonotype was found a few times. V is TRBV6-1 and J is TRBJ1-1; 7 nucleotides match TRBD1. Germline lookup yields CDR1 MNHNS and CDR2 SASEGT. Trimming took 7 bases from V and 5 from J; bases not matched to a gene: 7. CDR3 length: 13 amino acids. CDR3 sequence reads: CASKEGARTEAFF. The CDR3, as DNA: TGTGCCAGCAAAGAGGGGGCGAGGACTGAAGCTTTCTTT.

This clonotype was counted many times. The chain couples TRBV3-1 to TRBJ1-6, with D unclear. The CDR3 spans 17 residues. Trimming cost V 1 base and J 10 bases, with 20 bases left between them. Germline CDR1 and CDR2: LGHDT and YNNKEL (reference sequence). The CDR3 reads CASSQGLTRPAESPLHF. Written as DNA, the CDR3 is TGTGCCAGCAGCCAAGGGCTAACCCGACCGGCTGAGTCACCCCTCCACTTT. Complete variable domain (other parts from reference TRBV3-1 and TRBJ1-6): DTAVSQTPKYLVTQMGNDKSIKCEQNLGHDTMYWYKQDSKKFLKIMFSYNNKELIINETVPNRFSPKSPDKAHLNLHINSLELGDSAVYFCASSQGLTRPAESPLHFGNGTRLTVT.

The chain employs TRBV15 and TRBJ2-1; TRBD1 agrees at 7 bases. The CDR3 sequence is 14 residues long. Germline values: CDR1 LNHNV, CDR2 YYDKDF (reference sequence). Trimming removed 9 bases from V and 0 bases from J; junction bases left unmatched: 5. CDR3 nucleotide sequence: TGTGCCACAACACCAGGGGGCTCCTACAATGAGCAGTTCTTC. It codes for CATTPGGSYNEQFF.

There are many counts of this clonotype. This chain connects TRBV9 to TRBJ1-5; D possibly corresponds to TRBD1 (5 bases). CDR1 is SGDLS and CDR2 is YYNGEE in the germline V gene. CDR3 length: 14 residues. Trimming took off 0 bases at V and 6 bases at J, with 10 bases between the two ends. The DNA of the CDR3 is TGTGCCAGCAGCGTAGGGCAGGGCAGTCAGCCCCAGCATTTT. Protein sequence: CASSVGQGSQPQHF.

CDR3 sequence (DNA): TGCGCCAGCCGACAGGGGGCCAATCAGCCCCAGCATTTT. Protein sequence: CASRQGANQPQHF. The chain uses TRBV10-2 and TRBJ1-5, with 10 bases aligning to TRBD1. V was clipped by 8 bases and J by 3 bases; unmatched bases: 1. CDR3 size: 13 residues. Looked up from germline, CDR1 is WSHSY and CDR2 is SAAADI.

This clonotype was counted ten times or more. This chain connects TRBV30 to TRBJ2-7; no clear D. The CDR3 contains 12 residues. CDR1 is GTSNPN and CDR2 is SVGIG in the germline V gene (reference sequence). CDR3 coding DNA: TGTGCTCAGAGGACCACTCGCTACGAGCAGTACTTC. It translates to CAQRTTRYEQYF.

This clonotype was detected many times. V gene TRBV6-5 combines with J gene TRBJ2-7; 7 bases agree with TRBD1. The CDR3 extends over 15 amino acids. Germline assignment: CDR1 MNHEY and CDR2 SVGAGI. Trimming at V came to 0 bases and at J to 2 bases, leaving 4 bases not matched to a gene. The DNA for the CDR3 is TGTGCCAGCAGTTACTCGAGACAGGGAGCCTACGAGCAGTACTTC. Translating gives CASSYSRQGAYEQYF.

This clonotype was observed once. The rearrangement links TRBV2 to TRBJ1-4, with TRBD1 as a possible D gene (6 bases). This CDR3 has 13 residues. CDR1 SNHLY and CDR2 FYNNEI come from the germline V gene. V was clipped by 7 bases and J by 4 bases, with 10 bases between them. CDR3 nucleotide sequence: TGTGCCAGCATCAGGGGCAGTAATGAAAAACTGTTTTTT. This gives the protein CASIRGSNEKLFF.

The chain carries TRBV12-3 or TRBV12-4 and TRBJ1-4; D is uncertain. This CDR3 region has 14 residues. Between the trimmed V and J ends, which lost 5 bases and 4 bases, there was a span of 11 bases. The CDR3 protein is CASSPRGDNEKLFF. In DNA, the CDR3 is TGTGCCAGCAGTCCGCGGGGAGATAATGAAAAACTGTTTTTT.

V usage is TRBV10-3 and J usage is TRBJ2-1; possibly TRBD2 for D (6 bases). Germline CDR1 and CDR2: ENHRY and SYGVKD. The CDR3 runs 16 residues. V gave up 0 bases and J gave up 0 bases, with 9 bases separating them. The CDR3 DNA reads TGTGCCATCAGTGAGTCTAGCGGAAGCTCCTACAATGAGCAGTTCTTC. It encodes CAISESSGSSYNEQFF.